Below, 18 T cell receptor beta chains from the same sample are listed, as sequenced in a study of vaccination effects on CD4 cells after COVID-19. These receptors have no known antigen. This table comes from immunoSEQ multiplex PCR, and its TCRdb copy is limited to in-frame clones, with some not included. The sample carries tens of thousands of clones, around 79% recorded once. The ViraFEST assay expanded antigen-specific CD4+ T cells with viral peptide pools before sequencing. Following culture for about 11 days, CD4+ T cells were isolated. The study found no prior SARS-CoV-2 infection in the vaccine recipients, who tested negative for nucleocapsid antibodies. The specimen comprised CD4+ T cells from PBMCs cultured with HCoV-NL63 spike peptides, sampled before COVID-19 vaccination. These TCRs come from a human donor who received a COVID-19 vaccine.

CDR3 sequence reads: CASNRNDLNTGELFF. The CDR3 DNA follows: TGTGCCAGCAATAGAAATGATTTGAACACCGGGGAGCTGTTTTTT. This rearrangement joins TRBV2 to TRBJ2-2, with D unresolved. The V end was cut by 7 bases, the J end by 1 base, with 13 bases between. This CDR3 is built from 15 residues. Germline V lookup: CDR1 SNHLY, CDR2 FYNNEI.

V is TRBV9 and J is TRBJ2-5; the D gene is possibly TRBD1 (6 bases). This CDR3 has 16 amino acids. Trimming pared 4 bases from V and 0 bases from J, leaving 16 bases between. CDR1 SGDLS and CDR2 YYNGEE come from the germline V gene. The CDR3 coding sequence is TGTGCCAGCAGCCGACTTCAGGGGCTGTACCAAGAGACCCAGTACTTC. Amino acid sequence: CASSRLQGLYQETQYF.

This clone came up once. This chain uses TRBV5-1 with TRBJ2-3; D remains unclear. Germline V CDR1 and CDR2: SGHRS, YFSETQ. CDR3 size: 11 residues. With 0 bases removed from V and 5 bases from J, the gap between germline ends came to 1 base. CDR3 in amino acids: CASSLGDTQYF. DNA for the CDR3: TGCGCCAGCAGCTTGGGAGATACGCAGTATTTT.

The genes are TRBV2 and TRBJ2-5, with 9 bases aligning to TRBD2. The V gene end was trimmed by 6 bases and the J gene end by 5 bases; junction bases not matched to a gene: 10. The length of the CDR3 is 15 residues. Germline CDR1 SNHLY, CDR2 FYNNEI. Here the CDR3 reads CASSDDLAGAETQYF. For the CDR3, the DNA is TGTGCCAGCAGCGACGACTTAGCGGGGGCGGAGACCCAGTACTTC.

The chain links TRBV18 to TRBJ1-4, with a tentative D call TRBD1 (6 bases). Trimming stripped 1 base from V and 10 bases from J, with 16 bases between. Per the germline V gene, CDR1 is KGHSH and CDR2 is LQKENI. This CDR3 comprises 15 residues. CDR3 nucleotide sequence: TGTGCCAGCTCACCACTCTCGGGGGGCAGAGGAAAACTGTTTTTT. Protein sequence: CASSPLSGGRGKLFF. The whole variable domain, filled in from reference TRBV18 and TRBJ1-4, reads NAGVMQNPRHLVRRRGQEARLRCSPMKGHSHVYWYRQLPEEGLKFMVYLQKENIIDESGMPKERFSAEFPKEGPSILRIQQVVRGDSAAYFCASSPLSGGRGKLFFGSGTQLSVL.

This clone was seen a handful of times. V usage is TRBV6-2 or TRBV6-3 and J usage is TRBJ1-2; the D gene is possibly TRBD1 (5 bases). CDR1 MNHEY and CDR2 SVGEGT come from the germline V gene. Between the trimmed V and J ends, which lost 6 bases and 5 bases, there was a span of 10 bases. CDR3 size: 12 residues. CDR3 in amino acids: CASSAGQYGYTF. The CDR3 nucleotides are TGTGCCAGCAGCGCAGGGCAGTATGGCTACACCTTC.

The rearrangement joins TRBV5-1 to TRBJ2-1, with D possibly being TRBD2 (5 bases). Germline V gives CDR1 SGHRS, CDR2 YFSETQ. This CDR3 is built from 14 residues. V was shortened by 1 base and J by 7 bases, with 12 bases between the two germline ends. The CDR3 DNA reads as TGCGCCAGCAGCTTGTCGGGATACGAAAATGAGCAGTTCTTC. Its protein product is CASSLSGYENEQFF.

This clone occurred once. The genes are TRBV6-2 or TRBV6-3 and TRBJ1-5; 8 bases match TRBD1. The V gene end was trimmed by 5 bases and the J gene end by 0 bases; junction bases not matched to a gene: 3. Germline lookup yields CDR1 MNHEY and CDR2 SVGEGT. This CDR3 is 15 amino acids long. In nucleotides, the CDR3 is TGTGCCAGCAGTCCGGACAGGGATAGCAATCAGCCCCAGCATTTT. This codes for CASSPDRDSNQPQHF.

V gene TRBV4-1 combines with J gene TRBJ1-2, with a tentative D call TRBD1 (6 bases). V shed 1 base and J shed 7 bases, with 13 bases lying between them. The CDR3 sequence is 14 residues long. Germline V gene data show CDR1 as MGHRA and CDR2 as YSYEKL. The CDR3 DNA is TGCGCCAGCAGCCAAGTCTGGGGGGCGGGTGGCTACACCTTC. It codes for CASSQVWGAGGYTF.

This clone showed up just a few times. The chain is built from TRBV30 and TRBJ1-5; a possible D gene is TRBD1 (5 bases). This CDR3 has 13 residues. CDR1 and CDR2 (germline): GTSNPN, SVGIG (reference sequence). Trimming removed 1 base at V and 6 bases at J, with 10 bases between. Here the CDR3 reads CAWSAQGGQPQHF. DNA of the CDR3: TGTGCCTGGAGTGCCCAGGGAGGTCAGCCCCAGCATTTT. The full variable domain, completed using reference TRBV30 and TRBJ1-5, is SQTIHQWPATLVQPVGSPLSLECTVEGTSNPNLYWYRQAAGRGLQLLFYSVGIGQISSEVPQNLSASRPQDRQFILSSKKLLLSDSGFYLCAWSAQGGQPQHFGDGTRLSIL.

The V and J genes are TRBV2 and TRBJ1-4; D may be TRBD1 (5 bases). The germline gives CDR1 SNHLY, CDR2 FYNNEI. The CDR3 sequence is 16 residues long. The V end was cut by 7 bases, the J end by 10 bases, with 25 bases between. CDR3 amino acids: CASTLSAVGGRGKLFF. CDR3 nucleotides: TGTGCCAGCACCCTATCCGCAGTTGGGGGAAGGGGAAAACTGTTTTTT.

The CDR3 protein is CASSSSGTGNQPQHF. CDR3 sequence (DNA): TGTGCCAGCAGCTCGTCCGGGACGGGCAATCAGCCCCAGCATTTT. The genes are TRBV28 and TRBJ1-5, with TRBD1 as a possible D gene (5 bases). Trimming shortened V by 6 bases and J by 2 bases, and 14 bases separated the two germline ends. Germline V gene sequence: CDR1 MDHEN, CDR2 SYDVKM. This CDR3 is 15 amino acids long.

The chain combines TRBV4-1 with TRBJ2-5; maybe TRBD1 (6 bases). Germline loops: CDR1 MGHRA, CDR2 YSYEKL. The CDR3 spans 17 residues. V was shortened by 0 bases and J by 5 bases, with 19 bases between the two germline ends. CDR3 nucleotide sequence: TGCGCCAGCAGCCAAGATGACAGGCCTCCCGGGTGGGAGACCCAGTACTTC. Translation: CASSQDDRPPGWETQYF.

This sequence joins TRBV2 and TRBJ2-5; unclear D gene. This CDR3 has 10 amino acids. The germline gives CDR1 SNHLY, CDR2 FYNNEI. Trimming left V 5 bases short and J 5 bases short, with 3 bases between. The CDR3 spells CASSFETQYF. CDR3 in DNA: TGTGCCAGCAGTTTTGAGACCCAGTACTTC.

The chain uses TRBV6-2 or TRBV6-3 and TRBJ1-2; 7 bases agree with TRBD1. The J segment lost 4 bases and the V segment lost 0 bases, leaving 5 bases of the junction unmatched. Germline CDR1 and CDR2: MNHEY and SVGEGT. The CDR3 is made up of 15 amino acids. The CDR3 DNA sequence: TGTGCCAGCAGTTACTCGGGGACAGATCTCTATGGCTACACCTTC. Amino acid sequence: CASSYSGTDLYGYTF.

V is TRBV14 and J is TRBJ2-5, with unresolved D. The CDR3 has 16 residues. The germline gives CDR1 SGHDN, CDR2 FVKESK. Trimming stripped 0 bases from V and 2 bases from J, with 13 bases between. The CDR3 DNA is TGTGCCAGCAGCCAAGATCCGCGGATGATACAAGAGACCCAGTACTTC. Its translation: CASSQDPRMIQETQYF.

The rearrangement links TRBV3-1 (or the pseudogene TRBV3-2) to TRBJ2-3; 7 positions match TRBD2. Trimming took 4 bases from V and 5 from J; bases not matched to a gene: 0. The length of the CDR3 is 12 residues. Germline V gene sequence: CDR1 LGHDT, CDR2 YNNKEL (reference sequence). CDR3 bases: TGTGCCAGCAGCCCGGGGGGAGATACGCAGTATTTT. Protein sequence: CASSPGGDTQYF.

V is TRBV2 and J is TRBJ1-6; 10 positions agree with TRBD1. The CDR3 length is 15 residues. With V trimmed by 5 bases and J by 5 bases, 3 bases remained unmatched. Germline assignment: CDR1 SNHLY and CDR2 FYNNEI. The DNA for the CDR3 is TGTGCCAGCAGTCTGACAGGGGGCAATAATTCACCCCTCCACTTT. It specifies CASSLTGGNNSPLHF.